This is a list of T cell receptor beta chains from one sample in a study of follicular helper T cells after annual influenza vaccination. Only in-frame clones appear in the TCRdb table, and some are missing; sequencing was by immunoSEQ multiplex PCR. Of about 8,700 clones in the sample, around four fifths were seen once. This sample comprised CXCR5+ CD38- circulating T follicular helper cells from blood, obtained on the day of influenza vaccination. These receptor sequences come from an adult who received the influenza vaccine. Each CDR3 is given with its conserved first and last residue. A D gene is named only where the DNA matches it firmly. Size values are once, few and many counts, or a class for expanded clones, and some rows have none.

D gene: TRBD1
clone size: -
J gene: TRBJ2-7
V gene: TRBV6-1
CDR3 protein: CASSRTGGREQYF
CDR3 DNA: TGTGCCAGCAGTCGGACAGGGGGAAGAGAGCAGTACTTC

D gene: -
clone size: -
J gene: TRBJ2-5
V gene: TRBV7-8
CDR3 protein: CASSLPPPTARRKETQYF
CDR3 DNA: TGTGCCAGCAGCTTACCTCCTCCTACGGCCAGGCGAAAAGAGACCCAGTACTTC

D gene: -
clone size: -
J gene: TRBJ1-1
V gene: TRBV28
CDR3 protein: CASRDLRDSKVKAFF
CDR3 DNA: TGTGCCAGCAGGGACCTCCGGGACTCAAAGGTCAAAGCTTTCTTT

D gene: -
clone size: -
J gene: TRBJ2-5
V gene: TRBV19
CDR3 protein: CASSVGTNQETQYF
CDR3 DNA: TGTGCCAGTAGTGTAGGGACAAATCAAGAGACCCAGTACTTC

D gene: -
clone size: once
J gene: TRBJ2-2
V gene: TRBV6-5
CDR3 protein: CASSQYRTTGELFF
CDR3 DNA: TGTGCCAGCAGTCAGTACAGGACCACCGGGGAGCTGTTTTTT

D gene: -
clone size: -
J gene: TRBJ2-3
V gene: TRBV5-5
CDR3 protein: CASSFSMVTTDTQYF
CDR3 DNA: TGTGCCAGCAGCTTTTCTATGGTCACCACAGATACGCAGTATTTT

D gene: -
clone size: -
J gene: TRBJ1-3
V gene: TRBV6-6
CDR3 protein: CASSYSSSGNTIYF
CDR3 DNA: TGTGCCAGCAGTTATTCGAGCTCTGGAAACACCATATATTTT

D gene: -
clone size: large
J gene: TRBJ2-7
V gene: TRBV6-4
CDR3 protein: CASLYEQYF
CDR3 DNA: TGTGCCAGCCTTTACGAGCAGTACTTC

D gene: TRBD2
clone size: once
J gene: TRBJ2-2
V gene: TRBV9
CDR3 protein: CASSGLAPNTGELFF
CDR3 DNA: TGTGCCAGCAGCGGACTAGCGCCGAACACCGGGGAGCTGTTTTTT

D gene: -
clone size: few
J gene: TRBJ2-7
V gene: TRBV20-1
CDR3 protein: CSTVHSYEQYF
CDR3 DNA: TGCAGTACGGTGCACTCCTACGAGCAGTACTTC

D gene: -
clone size: -
J gene: TRBJ1-3
V gene: TRBV9
CDR3 protein: CASSVRGSDGNTIYF
CDR3 DNA: TGTGCCAGCAGCGTGAGAGGAAGCGACGGAAACACCATATATTTT

D gene: -
clone size: -
J gene: TRBJ2-6
V gene: TRBV27
CDR3 protein: CASSITGANVLTF
CDR3 DNA: TGTGCCAGCAGTATCACTGGGGCCAACGTCCTGACTTTC

D gene: TRBD2
clone size: -
J gene: TRBJ2-1
V gene: TRBV7-2
CDR3 protein: CASSLDLAGLYEQFF
CDR3 DNA: TGTGCCAGCAGCTTAGATTTAGCGGGGTTGTATGAGCAGTTCTTC

D gene: -
clone size: -
J gene: TRBJ1-6
V gene: TRBV4-3
CDR3 protein: CASSQVGRAGSPLHF
CDR3 DNA: TGCGCCAGCAGCCAAGTAGGCAGGGCGGGTTCACCCCTCCACTTT

D gene: -
clone size: -
J gene: TRBJ2-2
V gene: TRBV7-7
CDR3 protein: CASSRSARGPGELFF
CDR3 DNA: TGTGCCAGCAGCCGATCGGCTAGGGGACCCGGGGAGCTGTTTTTT

D gene: TRBD1
clone size: once
J gene: TRBJ1-2
V gene: TRBV6-6
CDR3 protein: CASSPQGPEGYTF
CDR3 DNA: TGTGCCAGCAGTCCACAGGGGCCAGAGGGCTACACCTTC

D gene: -
clone size: -
J gene: TRBJ2-7
V gene: TRBV2
CDR3 protein: CASSDLSYEQYF
CDR3 DNA: TGTGCCAGCAGTGATCTCAGCTACGAGCAGTACTTC

D gene: -
clone size: -
J gene: TRBJ1-6
V gene: TRBV28
CDR3 protein: CASSLRLGRLSSYNSPLHF
CDR3 DNA: TGTGCCAGCAGTTTACGTCTAGGACGGCTAAGCTCCTATAATTCACCCCTCCACTTT

D gene: TRBD2
clone size: -
J gene: TRBJ2-1
V gene: TRBV29-1
CDR3 protein: CSVAGRGGPEDEQFF
CDR3 DNA: TGCAGCGTTGCGGGGCGGGGGGGTCCCGAGGATGAGCAGTTCTTC

D gene: TRBD1
clone size: once
J gene: TRBJ1-1
V gene: TRBV9
CDR3 protein: CASSVGDRDDTEAFF
CDR3 DNA: TGTGCCAGCAGCGTTGGGGACAGGGACGACACTGAAGCTTTCTTT

D gene: -
clone size: -
J gene: TRBJ2-2
V gene: TRBV28
CDR3 protein: CASSRVGTGELFF
CDR3 DNA: TGTGCCAGCAGCCGGGTGGGGACCGGGGAGCTGTTTTTT

D gene: TRBD2
clone size: -
J gene: TRBJ2-1
V gene: TRBV28
CDR3 protein: CATRPGLADNEQFF
CDR3 DNA: TGTGCCACCAGACCGGGGCTAGCGGACAATGAGCAGTTCTTC

D gene: -
clone size: -
J gene: TRBJ1-1
V gene: TRBV6-1
CDR3 protein: CASSEWSGNTEAFF
CDR3 DNA: TGTGCCAGCAGTGAATGGTCCGGGAACACTGAAGCTTTCTTT

D gene: -
clone size: -
J gene: TRBJ1-5
V gene: TRBV28
CDR3 protein: CASRVPVGGQPQHF
CDR3 DNA: TGTGCCAGCAGGGTCCCGGTGGGAGGCCAGCCCCAGCATTTT

D gene: -
clone size: -
J gene: TRBJ2-3
V gene: TRBV6-1
CDR3 protein: CASLADTQYF
CDR3 DNA: TGTGCCAGCTTAGCAGATACGCAGTATTTT

D gene: TRBD1
clone size: -
J gene: TRBJ1-4
V gene: TRBV4-2
CDR3 protein: CASSPGQGETNEKLFF
CDR3 DNA: TGTGCCAGCAGCCCGGGACAGGGGGAAACTAATGAAAAACTGTTTTTT

D gene: -
clone size: -
J gene: TRBJ1-1
V gene: TRBV5-1
CDR3 protein: CASSLDPEGWNTEAFF
CDR3 DNA: TGCGCCAGCAGCTTGGATCCAGAAGGCTGGAACACTGAAGCTTTCTTT

D gene: -
clone size: -
J gene: TRBJ1-1
V gene: TRBV10-1
CDR3 protein: CASSLNLDTEAFF
CDR3 DNA: TGCGCCAGCAGTTTAAACTTGGACACTGAAGCTTTCTTT

D gene: -
clone size: -
J gene: TRBJ1-3
V gene: TRBV4-2
CDR3 protein: CASSQDITLNSGNTIYF
CDR3 DNA: TGTGCCAGCAGCCAAGATATAACCCTGAACTCTGGAAACACCATATATTTT

D gene: -
clone size: -
J gene: TRBJ1-5
V gene: TRBV28
CDR3 protein: CASTRVGETINQPQHF
CDR3 DNA: TGTGCCAGCACCCGGGTCGGAGAAACAATCAATCAGCCCCAGCATTTT

D gene: -
clone size: -
J gene: TRBJ1-3
V gene: TRBV28
CDR3 protein: CASSKQDSGNTIYF
CDR3 DNA: TGTGCCAGCAGTAAACAGGACTCTGGAAACACCATATATTTT